A single sample gave rise to the 5 T cell receptor beta chains below, sequenced in a study of blood T cell repertoires in COVID-19 (dated by TCRdb to about 2020). Library creation used the immunoSEQ multiplex PCR assay. The immuneACCESS repertoire file appears here via TCRdb, limited to in-frame rearrangements. These files lack a portion of the clones; in checked studies, under half of the deficit traces to unresolved V genes, and the cause of the others is not known. In all, the sample holds about 380,000 clones, and roughly 86% of those were seen once. The ten top clones hold more than 1% of the sample. The sequencing input was peripheral blood. The receptors here all came from a human donor with acute or convalescent COVID-19. The donor label of this sample is uncertain.

For this clone: One junction end does not reproduce the germline sequence, and a read error may be involved. The chain carries TRBV7-9 and TRBJ2-1, with 13 bases that match TRBD2. This CDR3 spans 18 amino acids. Germline CDR1 is SEHNR and CDR2 is FQNEAQ (reference sequence). In DNA form, the CDR3 reads TGTGCCAGCAGCCCCCTTGTAGGACTAGCGGGAGATTACAGTGAGCAGTTCTTC. Translated, it gives CASSPLVGLAGDYSEQFF.

CDR3 DNA: TGTGCCAGCGATAAGGCATCGGGGGGCACGTTCTTC. Protein sequence: CASDKASGGTFF. V gene TRBV7-9 combines with J gene TRBJ2-1; tentative D call: TRBD2 (7 bases). V was clipped by 8 bases and J by 15 bases, with 20 bases between them. CDR1 SEHNR and CDR2 FQNEAQ come from the germline V gene (reference sequence). This CDR3 has 12 residues.

The rearrangement joins TRBV14 to TRBJ2-1; TRBD2 aligns across 9 bases. This CDR3 region has 15 residues. V shed 3 bases, J shed 4 bases, and the junction held 4 bases outside the gene matches. CDR1 SGHDN and CDR2 FVKESK come from the germline V gene. The CDR3 DNA sequence: TGTGCCAGCAGCCATCTAGCGGGGACTTACAATGAGCAGTTCTTC. Translated, it gives CASSHLAGTYNEQFF.

This chain connects TRBV2 to TRBJ1-3, with TRBD1 as a possible D gene (5 bases). With 7 bases removed from V and 4 bases from J, the gap between germline ends came to 8 bases. Germline V gene lookup returns CDR1 SNHLY and CDR2 FYNNEI. The CDR3 length is 12 residues. In nucleotides, the CDR3 is TGTGCCAGCAAAGGGGTCGGAAACACCATATATTTT. Protein product: CASKGVGNTIYF.

J is TRBJ2-4 and V is TRBV5-1, with 9 positions matching TRBD1. V lost 4 bases to trimming and J lost 4 bases; unmatched junction nucleotides: 3. The length of the CDR3 is 14 residues. The V gene's germline CDR1 is SGHRS and CDR2 YFSETQ. CDR3 loop: CASSPGTGKNIQYF. The CDR3 bases are TGCGCCAGCAGCCCCGGGACAGGGAAAAACATTCAGTACTTC.